The rows below give T cell receptor beta chains drawn from one sample of a study of T cell responses to AZD1222 COVID-19 vaccine. The protocol was immunoSEQ multiplex PCR, while the TCRdb copy is restricted to in-frame clones and leaves out a portion. The sample lists about 120,000 clones, about 91% occurring once. Here the sequenced sample was peripheral blood, taken 28 days after the second AZD1222 dose. Receptors originate from an adult who received the AZD1222 COVID-19 vaccine. The CDR3 runs from the conserved cysteine through the conserved F or W. A D gene is named only where the DNA matches it firmly. Only some rows state a clone size, as once, few, many or a class for expanded clones.

D gene	clone size	J gene	V gene	CDR3 length	CDR3 DNA	CDR3 protein
NA	once	TRBJ2-3	TRBV6-5	15	TGTGCCAGCAGTTACGGCAGGAGTAGCACAGATACGCAGTATTTT	CASSYGRSSTDTQYF
NA	NA	TRBJ1-1	TRBV9	13	TGTGCCAGCTCCGAGGAAGGGGGCACTGAAGCTTTCTTT	CASSEEGGTEAFF
TRBD2	NA	TRBJ2-2	TRBV6-6	16	TGTGCCAGCAGTTATGGGACTAGCGTGAACACCGGGGAGCTGTTTTTT	CASSYGTSVNTGELFF
TRBD1	NA	TRBJ2-7	TRBV2	14	TGTGCCAGCACAGGACAGGGAATCTCCTACGAGCAGTACTTC	CASTGQGISYEQYF
NA	NA	TRBJ2-1	TRBV14	17	TGTGCCAGCAGCCAAGAAGCACATACCTGGGCCTACAATGAGCAGTTCTTC	CASSQEAHTWAYNEQFF
NA	NA	TRBJ1-1	TRBV25-1	15	TGTGCCAGCAGTGGGCTCGGGGGCGGAAGAACTGAAGCTTTCTTT	CASSGLGGGRTEAFF
TRBD2	once	TRBJ2-1	TRBV15	16	TGTGCCACCAGCAGAGGGGGTAGCGGGATCTACAATGAGCAGTTCTTC	CATSRGGSGIYNEQFF
TRBD1	NA	TRBJ1-2	TRBV10-1	14	TGCGCCAGCTCCCCCGGACAGGGAGTCGCAGGCTACACCTTC	CASSPGQGVAGYTF
NA	NA	TRBJ2-3	TRBV2	11	TGTGCCAGCATCGGGCCGCTGGGGCAGTATTTT	CASIGPLGQYF
NA	NA	TRBJ2-1	TRBV4-2	14	TGTGCCAGCAGCCAAGAAAGAGTGGGCAATGAGCAGTTCTTC	CASSQERVGNEQFF
TRBD2	NA	TRBJ2-1	TRBV4-2	19	TGTGCCAGCAGCCCACCGGGACTAGCGGGAGCCAGCTCCTACAATGAGCAGTTCTTC	CASSPPGLAGASSYNEQFF
TRBD1	NA	TRBJ1-1	TRBV28	13	TGTGCCAGCAGTCGACAGGGTATCGCTGAAGCTTTCTTT	CASSRQGIAEAFF
NA	NA	TRBJ2-6	TRBV6-2/TRBV6-3	13	TGTGCCAGCAGTGATCCTGGGGCCAACGTCCTGACTTTC	CASSDPGANVLTF
NA	NA	TRBJ2-7	TRBV19	13	TGTGCCGCGAGACCCCACGAGGGTGGCGAGCAGTACTTC	CAARPHEGGEQYF
TRBD2	once	TRBJ2-1	TRBV7-3	16	TGTGCCAGCAGCTTAATCCCCCTAAGCGGGAAAAATGAGCAGTTCTTC	CASSLIPLSGKNEQFF
NA	NA	TRBJ1-6	TRBV7-8	13	TGTGCCAGCAGCTCTGGGGGTAATTCACCCCTCCACTTT	CASSSGGNSPLHF
TRBD1	NA	TRBJ2-1	TRBV6-5	13	TGTGCCAGCAGCCGGGACAGGGGAAATGAGCAGTTCTTC	CASSRDRGNEQFF
NA	NA	TRBJ2-7	TRBV5-5	15	TGTGCCAGCAGCTTGCTCGCAGGACCCTCCTACGAGCAGTACTTC	CASSLLAGPSYEQYF
TRBD2	NA	TRBJ2-3	TRBV5-4	18	TGTGCCAGCAGCTTGCTTCCTAGCGGGAGGGACGCCACAGATACGCAGTATTTT	CASSLLPSGRDATDTQYF
NA	NA	TRBJ2-7	TRBV7-7	14	TGTGCTAGCAGTCCAAGCCCGAGCTCCTACGAGCAGTACTTC	CASSPSPSSYEQYF
NA	NA	TRBJ1-2	TRBV6-2/TRBV6-3	13	TGTGCCAGCAGTTACCGGGACAACTATGGCTACACCTTC	CASSYRDNYGYTF
NA	once	TRBJ1-1	TRBV28	12	TGTGCCAGCATTCGGGGGTTCACTGAAGCTTTCTTT	CASIRGFTEAFF
TRBD1	NA	TRBJ1-6	TRBV5-1	14	TGCGCCAGCGGACAGGGAAGGAATAATTCACCCCTCCACTTT	CASGQGRNNSPLHF
NA	NA	TRBJ1-1	TRBV5-4	12	TGTGCCAGCAGCGCACAGGGTGCCGAAGCTTTCTTT	CASSAQGAEAFF
TRBD2	once	TRBJ2-5	TRBV10-1	14	TGCGCCAGTGTACTAGCGGTGGAGATGGAGACCCAGTACTTC	CASVLAVEMETQYF
TRBD2	NA	TRBJ2-7	TRBV6-4	15	TGTGCCAGCCCCCCTGTACTAGCGGGAGACTACGAGCAGTACTTC	CASPPVLAGDYEQYF
NA	once	TRBJ2-3	TRBV27	15	TGTGCCAGCAGGATAATTAGCGGAAACACAGATACGCAGTATTTT	CASRIISGNTDTQYF
TRBD1	NA	TRBJ2-2	TRBV6-4	13	TGTGCCAGCCGACAGGGGGAGGCCGGGGAGCTGTTTTTT	CASRQGEAGELFF
TRBD2	NA	TRBJ2-5	TRBV5-1	15	TGCGCCAGCAGCGTCGGGACTAGCGTTCAAGAGACCCAGTACTTC	CASSVGTSVQETQYF
NA	NA	TRBJ2-7	TRBV7-9	13	TGTGCCAGCAGCTTCGGTGAGGCAGGTGAGCAGTACTTC	CASSFGEAGEQYF
TRBD1	once	TRBJ1-2	TRBV6-5	15	TGTGCCAGCAGTTACCGACCCGGGACAGGGTTGGTCTACACCTTC	CASSYRPGTGLVYTF
TRBD1	NA	TRBJ2-7	TRBV6-2/TRBV6-3	13	TGTGCCAGCAGTTTGGACAGGGGCTACGAGCAGTACTTC	CASSLDRGYEQYF
NA	NA	TRBJ1-4	TRBV2	15	TGTGCCAGCAGTGGGCAGGGGAGTGCTAATGAAAAACTGTTTTTT	CASSGQGSANEKLFF
NA	NA	TRBJ2-1	TRBV10-1	16	TGCGCCAGCAGTGTCAGGGGATCGGGCTCCTACAATGAGCAGTTCTTC	CASSVRGSGSYNEQFF
NA	NA	TRBJ2-5	TRBV7-9	13	TGTGCCAGCAGCCCCTTAGCGGAAGAGACCCAGTACTTC	CASSPLAEETQYF
TRBD1	once	TRBJ2-5	TRBV19	16	TGTGCCAGTAGTCTTCGACAGGGAGCAGTGCGGGAGACCCAGTACTTC	CASSLRQGAVRETQYF
TRBD1	NA	TRBJ2-5	TRBV4-1	16	TGCGCCAGCAGCCAAGTAGGGACAGGGGGCTGGGAGACCCAGTACTTC	CASSQVGTGGWETQYF
NA	NA	TRBJ1-1	TRBV28	15	TGTGCCAGCAGTCTCCGCCCGGGGATCCGCACTGAAGCTTTCTTT	CASSLRPGIRTEAFF
NA	once	TRBJ2-1	TRBV5-4	16	TGTGCCAGCAGCTTGGCCCTGGATAGCGGAGGGGGTGAGCAGTTCTTC	CASSLALDSGGGEQFF
TRBD1	NA	TRBJ2-7	TRBV5-1	14	TGCGCCAGCAGAGCCGGGACAGGGGCCTACGAGCAGTACTTC	CASRAGTGAYEQYF
NA	NA	TRBJ2-1	TRBV28	17	TGTGCCAGCAGTCCCGCCCCCGGGACTCGGTCCTACAATGAGCAGTTCTTC	CASSPAPGTRSYNEQFF
NA	NA	TRBJ1-3	TRBV7-8	14	TGTGCCAGCACTCCCGGAAGCTCTGGAAACACCATATATTTT	CASTPGSSGNTIYF
TRBD2	NA	TRBJ2-1	TRBV11-2	15	TGTGCCAGCAGCCCTCTTAGCGGGGCCTACAATGAGCAGTTCTTC	CASSPLSGAYNEQFF
NA	NA	TRBJ2-1	TRBV28	17	TGTGCCAGCCTCCCAAGGGAGCGGGTAAGCTCCTACAATGAGCAGTTCTTC	CASLPRERVSSYNEQFF
NA	NA	TRBJ2-1	TRBV11-2	12	TGTGCCAGCAGCTTAGGATACAATGAGCAGTTCTTC	CASSLGYNEQFF